This entry is about one T cell receptor beta chain. The antigen is not known. The data belong to a study of OX40 agonist ivuxolimab in advanced cancers. The wider study: Melanoma, hepatocellular carcinoma, head and neck or renal cell cancer occurred in dose-escalation patients. Age averaged about 66 years (range about 20 to 79), and less than 85% were male.

The study, taken as a whole, reports: On average, CD8+ T cells showed a greater number of expanded clones than CD4+.

Germline CDR1 is LNHDA and CDR2 is SQIVND (reference sequence). This CDR3 is 16 amino acids long. V was clipped by 0 bases and J by 8 bases, with 14 bases between them. The assay was immunoSEQ multiplex PCR, and TCRdb's table has in-frame clones only and misses some. The sample lists some 70,000 clones; around 86% were seen once. The chain uses TRBV19 and TRBJ1-6; D is unclear. Sequenced here: CD4+ or CD8+ T cells sorted from blood, sampled in a trial of the OX40 agonist ivuxolimab. The TCR was taken from an adult with an advanced solid tumor such as melanoma, head and neck, liver or kidney cancer. The CDR3 bases are TGTGCCAGTAGTATAGATCCCGGCGGGATCTATTCACCCCTCCACTTT. Protein sequence: CASSIDPGGIYSPLHF.